The text below deals with one T cell receptor beta chain. Its antigen has not been determined. There are no base qualities to consult, and no much larger clone falls within one base. The meaning of the sample's treatment or condition label: roughly ten-day PBMC culture with coronavirus spike peptide pools or control peptides (ViraFEST assay). CD4+ T cells from unexposed donors were collected before the COVID-19 pandemic (2011-2018). The ViraFEST assay was used in the study, in which antigen-specific T cells were expanded with peptide pools and expanded clonotypes were subsequently identified by TCR sequencing. Each well held roughly 2.2 million PBMCs cultured in IMDM containing roughly 5.4% human AB serum and 9 to 10 IU/ml IL-2, with 10 ug/ml peptide pools added. Half of the culture medium was replaced with fresh IL-2-containing medium on days 3 and 7. CD4+ T cells were isolated after around ten days of culture through negative selection using the EasySep CD4+ T cell isolation kit. As cell number allowed, CD4+ T cells from unexposed donors were tested for reactivity to SARS-CoV-2 S and N and to four common cold coronavirus spike pools. Ficoll-Paque Plus gradient centrifugation was used to isolate PBMCs from whole blood, and the isolated PBMCs were then either used fresh or cryopreserved at -140C. Culture conditions were generally each tested in triplicate wells. The leukapheresis product used for the unexposed donors was purchased from a commercial source.

V sheds 2 bases and J sheds 0 bases, leaving 13 bases between their ends. The CDR3 sequence holds 16 residues, the cysteine and phenylalanine included. Here the CDR3 DNA is all that survives: 48 bases in frame from base 1. As encoded in the germline V gene, CDR1 is SGHVS while CDR2 is FQNEAQ. Libraries were built with PCR. DNA from cultured CD4+ T cells underwent TCR sequencing with the Oncomine TCR Beta short-read assay at the Johns Hopkins FTIC core. The QIAamp micro DNA kit was used to extract genomic DNA from the cultured CD4+ T cells. Oncomine TCR Beta libraries from cultured CD4+ T cells were pooled using unique dual indexes and sequenced on an Illumina iSeq 100. On the authors' methods: Non-productive sequences were removed, and CDR3s that did not start with C, did not end with F or W, or were shorter than 7 amino acids were discarded. The MANAFEST web application identified antigen-specific clonotypes by comparing peptide-stimulated wells against reference wells and other culture wells. Positive clones required FDR below 0.05, an odds ratio above 5, and productive frequency above 0.1% in at least two of three replicate wells. A clonotype counted as cross-reactive if it showed significant expansion both in the SARS-CoV-2 spike wells and in at least one common cold coronavirus spike condition. CDR3 homology was assessed with Levenshtein distances (stringdist) and unrooted phylogenetic trees (ape) in R version 3.6.1. TCRdb redid the processing of the public reads, applying fastp at Q25 and MiXCR, and retained in-frame beta chains. Rows are combined by CDR3 protein, so each entry shows the most common genes and DNA. For this entry, the V and J calls and clone size follow TCRdb and not the study's own pipeline. Present in this sample are nearly 5,500 distinct CDR3 sequences, roughly 66% of which were seen just once. The ten biggest clones cover roughly 47% of the sample.

The data originate from a study of vaccination and CD4 T cells after COVID-19 (dated by TCRdb to the early 2020s). In terms of the full investigation: Six males and four females were included in the convalescent cohort, with two Hispanic individuals, seven Caucasians, two Asians and one multiracial person represented. Culture stimuli were overlapping spike peptide pools from SARS-CoV-2 and from the common cold coronaviruses HCoV-NL63, HCoV-OC43 and HCoV-229E. In an earlier paper using these donors, memory CD4+ T cell crossreactivity between SARS-CoV-2 and common cold coronavirus spike proteins was assessed at the TCR clonotype level. Control cultures received a CEFX viral epitope pool as the positive control, an HIV-1 Nef peptide pool as the negative control, or no peptide. Post-COVID blood samples from convalescent patients were collected a median of roughly 100 days after diagnosis, with a range of 35 to 161 days. In about 11 COVID-19 convalescent patients and a handful of infection-naive healthy vaccine recipients, the spike-specific CD4+ TCR repertoire before mRNA vaccination was compared with the repertoire after mRNA vaccination. Two doses of either the Pfizer-BioNTech BNT162b2 vaccine (n=8) or the Moderna mRNA-1273 vaccine (n=2) were administered to participants. The time from the second vaccine dose to post-vaccine blood sampling had a median of approximately 72 days and ranged from about 14 to 250 days. Results and caveats for the whole study, not just this receptor: The median number of SARS-CoV-2-reactive clonotypes rose from around 22 after infection to roughly 38 after vaccination, but the change was not significant. Relatively few convalescent patients were included in the study, and early timepoints after natural infection were not analyzed. In convalescent patients, nearly all vaccine-specific clones (304 of 307) were found to be mono-reactive for SARS-CoV-2 spike rather than cross-reactive with common cold coronaviruses. Among convalescent patients, a median about 86% of the SARS-CoV-2-reactive clones seen after vaccination appeared only after vaccination, which suggests priming specific to the vaccine.

This clonotype was sampled from a human donor in good health. This sequence uses TRBV7-8 and TRBJ1-1; there is no confident call for the D gene. Material for sequencing was CD4+ T cells from blood, cultured in vitro. The bases read TGTGCCAGCAGCTTACGGTCCCGGGGAGTGAACACTGAAGCTTTCTTT. It codes for CASSLRSRGVNTEAFF.